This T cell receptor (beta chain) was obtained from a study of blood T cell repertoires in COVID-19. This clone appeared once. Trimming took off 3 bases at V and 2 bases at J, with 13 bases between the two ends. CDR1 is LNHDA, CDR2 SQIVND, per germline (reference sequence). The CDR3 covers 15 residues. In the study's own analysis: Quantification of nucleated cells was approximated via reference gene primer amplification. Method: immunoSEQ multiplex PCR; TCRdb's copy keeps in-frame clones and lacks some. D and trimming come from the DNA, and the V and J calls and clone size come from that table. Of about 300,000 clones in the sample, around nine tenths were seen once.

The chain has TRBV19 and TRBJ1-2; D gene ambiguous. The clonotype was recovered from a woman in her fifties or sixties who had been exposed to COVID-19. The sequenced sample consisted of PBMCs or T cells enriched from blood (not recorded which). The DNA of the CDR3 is TGTGCCAGTAGTATTCATGCAGGCTCCAACTATGGCTACACCTTC. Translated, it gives CASSIHAGSNYGYTF.